Given below is one TCR beta chain in context. This clone's antigen is unknown. No qualities accompany the bases; no much larger clone lies one base away. Receptors were amplified or captured by the immunoSEQ multiplex PCR assay. TCRdb stores this immuneACCESS table with in-frame sequences only. Part of the clones is absent; in the studies checked, under half of the shortfall reflects unresolved V genes, and no reason is known for the rest. The sample table lists some 17,000 clones, about 77% of them with a count of one. The ten most abundant clones make up 2.1% of the sample. The sample originates from a study of tumour-infiltrating T cells in Burkitt lymphoma (dated by TCRdb to the early 2020s). For context, the study as a whole: When TCR repertoire data were correlated with clinical outcome, productive clonality turned out to predict both overall and progression-free survival, independent of established prognosticators, age at diagnosis among them.

The CDR3 covers 16 residues, taking in both the cysteine and the phenylalanine. Here the CDR3 DNA is all that survives: 48 bases in frame from base 1. Per the germline V gene (reference sequence), SGHKS is the CDR1 and YYEKEE is the CDR2. Trimming removed 4 bases from V and 0 bases from J, leaving 17 bases between the germline ends. The clonotype was recovered from a human donor with diffuse large B-cell lymphoma. Sequencing used tumor tissue. Rearrangement joined TRBV5-5 to TRBJ2-7, with a weak D call of TRBD2 (6 bases match). The nucleotides read TGTGCCAGCAGCCTGGGACTCCGAGGGCTCTCCTACGAGCAGTACTTC. Its translation is CASSLGLRGLSYEQYF.